This TCR beta chain was sequenced in a study of blood T cell repertoires in COVID-19. The table came from immunoSEQ multiplex PCR; TCRdb's copy has only in-frame clones and leaves some out. The data show fewer than 500,000 clones, 87% seen once. The CDR3 has 15 amino acids. Germline CDR1 LGHDT, CDR2 YNNKEL (reference sequence). Trimming removed 0 bases from V and 7 bases from J; junction bases left unmatched: 3. V is TRBV3-1 (or the pseudogene TRBV3-2) and J is TRBJ2-1, with TRBD1 matching over 10 bases. Sequenced material: PBMCs or T cells enriched from blood (not recorded which). This clonotype was obtained from a man aged 25-45 years who had recovered from COVID-19. The CDR3 nucleotides read TGTGCCAGCAGCCAAGAAGGACAGGGGGTGAATGAGCAGTTCTTC. Its translation: CASSQEGQGVNEQFF.